The subject of this entry is one T cell receptor beta chain. This sample was taken from a study of cytomegalovirus exposure and HLA in healthy donors. A multiplex PCR was run with 60 Vbeta primers and 13 Jbeta primers. Generated by immunoSEQ multiplex PCR, the TCRdb table keeps only in-frame clones and is missing some. The sample's table shows roughly 120,000 clones. V lost 3 bases and J 4 bases, leaving 15 bases between the germline ends. This CDR3 spans 16 amino acids. Germline-derived CDR1 and CDR2 are MNHEY and SVGAGI. This sequence originates from a man younger than 35 in good health and CMV-seronegative. This chain links TRBV6-5 with TRBJ2-2; maybe TRBD1 (6 bases). The sample was PBMCs. CDR3 loop: CASSYLEEGGTGELFF. CDR3 in DNA: TGTGCCAGCAGTTATCTCGAAGAAGGGGGCACCGGGGAGCTGTTTTTT.